This passage covers 22 T cell receptor beta chains from one sample sequenced in a study of cytomegalovirus exposure and HLA in healthy donors. The primer mix had 60 Vbeta and 13 Jbeta primers. Assay used: immunoSEQ multiplex PCR; TCRdb lists only in-frame clones, some missing. This table holds approximately 130,000 clones, about four fifths found once. The sample comprised PBMCs. These receptor sequences come from a male donor in good health and CMV-seronegative.

The chain links TRBV27 to TRBJ1-6; a weak D match, TRBD1 (5 bases). V shed 11 bases and J shed 10 bases, with 18 bases lying between them. The CDR3 loop spans 13 amino acids. Germline V gene data show CDR1 as MNHEY and CDR2 as SMNVEV (reference sequence). DNA of the CDR3: TGTGCCTCGGCGTGGGGGGAGGGATCACCCCTCCACTTT. This encodes CASAWGEGSPLHF.

The chain employs TRBV11-3 and TRBJ1-6; D is possibly TRBD1 (5 bases). V lost 6 bases and J lost 8, with 11 bases in between. Per the germline V gene, CDR1 is SGHNT and CDR2 is YENEEA. CDR3 size: 13 residues. CDR3 protein: CASRMRQYSPLHF. For the CDR3, the DNA is TGTGCCAGCAGGATGAGACAGTATTCACCCCTCCACTTT.

As to this clone: Different DNA sequences within this sample yield the same CDR3. V usage is TRBV10-2 and J usage is TRBJ2-7, with D maybe TRBD1 (6 bases). Trimming left V 6 bases short and J 6 bases short, with 12 bases between. The CDR3 is 12 residues long. Germline CDR1 and CDR2: WSHSY and SAAADI. Written as DNA, the CDR3 is TGCGCCAGCAGCCCCAGGGGTTTCGAGCAGTACTTC. Amino acid sequence: CASSPRGFEQYF.

The CDR3 DNA is TGTGCCAGCAGCGTAGGGACAGGCCCGAACACCGGGGAGCTGTTTTTT. It yields the protein CASSVGTGPNTGELFF. This chain uses TRBV9 with TRBJ2-2; 7 bases agree with TRBD1. Germline V CDR1 and CDR2: SGDLS, YYNGEE. The J segment lost 0 bases and the V segment lost 0 bases, leaving 2 bases of the junction unmatched. The CDR3 has 16 amino acids. The whole variable domain, filled in from reference TRBV9 and TRBJ2-2, reads DSGVTQTPKHLITATGQRVTLRCSPRSGDLSVYWYQQSLDQGLQFLIQYYNGEERAKGNILERFSAQQFPDLHSELNLSSLELGDSALYFCASSVGTGPNTGELFFGEGSRLTVL.

The chain employs TRBV5-4 and TRBJ2-3; tentative D call: TRBD2 (7 bases). The CDR3 spans 14 residues. V was clipped by 4 bases and J by 0 bases, with 9 bases between them. The germline V gene encodes CDR1 SGHNT and CDR2 YYREEE (reference sequence). The DNA of the CDR3 is TGTGCCAGCAGCCGGGGGGCTAGCACAGATACGCAGTATTTT. It is translated as CASSRGASTDTQYF.

The V and J genes are TRBV9 and TRBJ2-2; TRBD1 aligns across 10 bases. The CDR3 has 17 amino acids. Germline trimming cut 3 bases from V and 1 base from J; bases unmatched to any gene: 6. Germline V CDR1 and CDR2: SGDLS, YYNGEE. The CDR3 spells CASSARQGAKNTGELFF. The CDR3 nucleotides read TGTGCCAGCAGCGCCCGACAGGGGGCAAAGAACACCGGGGAGCTGTTTTTT.

The chain carries TRBV19 and TRBJ1-2, with D unclear. Trimming shortened V by 1 base and J by 4 bases, and 10 bases separated the two germline ends. This CDR3 has 14 residues. Germline assignment: CDR1 LNHDA and CDR2 SQIVND (reference sequence). The CDR3 spells CASSIVPGLYGYTF. The CDR3 DNA sequence: TGTGCCAGTAGTATAGTTCCGGGTCTCTATGGCTACACCTTC.

This clone was found a few times. V is TRBV5-4 and J is TRBJ1-2; no reliable D call. Germline V lookup: CDR1 SGHNT, CDR2 YYREEE (reference sequence). V was pared by 1 base and J by 3 bases, with 13 bases between. CDR3 length: 15 amino acids. CDR3 DNA: TGTGCCAGCAGCTTGTTAGGCGGCGGAGACTATGGCTACACCTTC. Amino acids: CASSLLGGGDYGYTF.

The V and J genes are TRBV6-5 and TRBJ2-7; 8 bases align to TRBD1. Germline CDR1 reads MNHEY; CDR2 reads SVGAGI. Trimming cost V 5 bases and J 2 bases; bases outside gene matches: 2. The length of the CDR3 is 13 residues. The CDR3 protein is CASSRQGTYEQYF. In nucleotides, the CDR3 is TGTGCCAGCAGTCGACAGGGGACCTACGAGCAGTACTTC.

This clone was seen only a few times. The chain recombines TRBV7-9 with TRBJ1-1; 10 nucleotides line up with TRBD1. With 5 bases clipped from V and 3 bases from J, the junction kept 9 bases outside the gene matches. The CDR3 spans 16 residues. Germline loops: CDR1 SEHNR, CDR2 FQNEAQ (reference sequence). CDR3 in DNA: TGTGCCAGCAGCCCGGCTGTGGGACAGGGGTACACTGAAGCTTTCTTT. Translating it yields CASSPAVGQGYTEAFF.

The rearrangement joins TRBV7-2 to TRBJ2-2; 12 bases line up with TRBD2. Germline V CDR1 and CDR2: SGHTA, FQGNSA. CDR3 size: 16 residues. After removal of 4 bases from V and 7 bases from J, the junction contained 7 bases not matched to a gene. CDR3 in amino acids: CASSWGRLAGDGELFF. For the CDR3, the DNA is TGTGCCAGCAGCTGGGGGCGACTAGCGGGGGACGGGGAGCTGTTTTTT.

This clone was seen a handful of times. This sequence joins TRBV4-3 and TRBJ1-4, with TRBD1 as a possible D gene (5 bases). V dropped 4 bases and J dropped 7 bases, with 13 bases sitting between them. CDR3 length: 14 amino acids. CDR1 and CDR2 (germline): LGHNA, YSLEER. In nucleotides, the CDR3 is TGCGCCAGCAGCCGGGGGAGGGCCTCTGAAAAACTGTTTTTT. Its translation: CASSRGRASEKLFF.

This rearrangement joins TRBV6-6 to TRBJ1-4; 8 bases map to TRBD1. Per germline, CDR1 MNHNY and CDR2 SVGAGI (reference sequence). V lost 6 bases and J lost 4; bases outside the gene matches: 7. There are 15 residues in the CDR3. CDR3 DNA: TGTGCCAGCAGAATGACAGGGGACAATAATGAAAAACTGTTTTTT. The encoded protein is CASRMTGDNNEKLFF.

The J gene is TRBJ2-3, the V gene TRBV12-5, with D perhaps matching TRBD2 (5 bases). The CDR3 extends over 16 amino acids. With 1 base removed from V and 0 bases from J, the gap between germline ends came to 11 bases. Germline V lookup: CDR1 LGHNT, CDR2 FRNRAP. The chain's CDR3 is CASGLGPRLSTDTQYF. The CDR3, as DNA: TGTGCTAGTGGTTTGGGCCCGAGACTAAGCACAGATACGCAGTATTTT.

This clone appeared a few times. The chain combines TRBV15 with TRBJ1-3; a possible D gene is TRBD1 (6 bases). The CDR3 extends over 16 amino acids. Trimming took 4 bases from V and 0 from J, leaving 13 bases between them. CDR1 is LNHNV and CDR2 is YYDKDF in the germline V gene (reference sequence). DNA of the CDR3: TGTGCCACCAGCAACGGACAGCAATTCTCTGGAAACACCATATATTTT. Protein sequence: CATSNGQQFSGNTIYF.

The chain has TRBV30 and TRBJ1-1; D gene unclear. With 4 bases removed from V and 2 bases from J, the gap between germline ends came to 8 bases. The V gene's germline CDR1 is GTSNPN and CDR2 SVGIG (reference sequence). CDR3 length: 12 residues. The DNA for the CDR3 is TGTGCCTGGAATAGCGACAACACTGAAGCTTTCTTT. It yields the protein CAWNSDNTEAFF.

The rearrangement links TRBV19 to TRBJ1-4, with D maybe TRBD1 (6 bases). V was pared by 6 bases and J by 0 bases, with 11 bases between. The length of the CDR3 is 15 residues. Germline V gives CDR1 LNHDA, CDR2 SQIVND (reference sequence). The CDR3 region is CASRGDISTNEKLFF. DNA for the CDR3: TGTGCCAGTAGAGGGGACATTTCAACTAATGAAAAACTGTTTTTT.

The table lists this clone with a few counts. The chain recombines TRBV7-8 with TRBJ2-7; a possible D gene is TRBD1 (6 bases). The V gene's germline CDR1 is SGHVS and CDR2 FQNEAQ. V was clipped by 5 bases and J by 4 bases, with 12 bases between them. The CDR3 runs to 13 residues. CDR3 region: CASSLRQEYEQYF. The DNA of the CDR3 is TGTGCCAGCAGCCTTAGACAGGAGTACGAGCAGTACTTC.

This chain connects TRBV6-5 to TRBJ1-1, with D hard to call. Germline V gene data show CDR1 as MNHEY and CDR2 as SVGAGI. Trimming took 2 bases from V and 5 from J, leaving 12 bases between them. This CDR3 is 14 amino acids long. The DNA for the CDR3 is TGTGCCAGCAGTTACGATTTCTCGGGGACTGAAGCTTTCTTT. Amino acids: CASSYDFSGTEAFF.

In this sample, this clone turned up once. V usage is TRBV7-2 and J usage is TRBJ1-3; no reliable D call. V was shortened by 5 bases and J by 1 base, with 12 bases between the two germline ends. The CDR3 totals 15 residues. The germline V gene encodes CDR1 SGHTA and CDR2 FQGNSA. The CDR3 is CASSADQASGNTIYF. The CDR3 coding sequence is TGTGCCAGCAGCGCAGATCAGGCTTCTGGAAACACCATATATTTT.

The V gene is TRBV10-3, the J gene TRBJ2-5, with 7 bases identical to TRBD1. V dropped 2 bases and J dropped 2; count of bases not matched to a gene: 2. The CDR3 contains 14 residues. Germline V gives CDR1 ENHRY, CDR2 SYGVKD. The CDR3 DNA follows: TGTGCCATCAGTGAGCGGGGACAGCAAGAGACCCAGTACTTC. This translates into CAISERGQQETQYF.

This clone has just one count. V gene TRBV5-1 combines with J gene TRBJ1-5; 7 positions agree with TRBD1. Germline V lookup: CDR1 SGHRS, CDR2 YFSETQ. This CDR3 contains 15 residues. V was pared by 2 bases and J by 4 bases, with 6 bases of the junction left unmatched. The CDR3 here is CASSLQGPPNQPQHF. In nucleotides, the CDR3 is TGCGCCAGCAGCTTACAGGGGCCCCCAAATCAGCCCCAGCATTTT. The full variable domain, rest sourced from reference TRBV5-1 and TRBJ1-5, is KAGVTQTPRYLIKTRGQQVTLSCSPISGHRSVSWYQQTPGQGLQFLFEYFSETQRNKGNFPGRFSGRQFSNSRSEMNVSTLELGDSALYLCASSLQGPPNQPQHFGDGTRLSIL.